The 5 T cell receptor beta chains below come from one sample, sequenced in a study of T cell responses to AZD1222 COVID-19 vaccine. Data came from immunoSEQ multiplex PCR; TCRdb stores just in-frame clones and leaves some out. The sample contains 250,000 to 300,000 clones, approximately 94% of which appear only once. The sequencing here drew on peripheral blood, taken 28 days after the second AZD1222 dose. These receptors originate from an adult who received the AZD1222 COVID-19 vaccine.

CDR3 residues: CASSLGPSSSGNTIYF. CDR3 nucleotide sequence: TGTGCCAGCAGCTTAGGGCCTTCGAGCTCTGGAAACACCATATATTTT. This chain joins TRBV7-2 and TRBJ1-3; D is uncertain. In germline, CDR1 is SGHTA, CDR2 FQGNSA. The CDR3 is 16 residues long. The V end lost 1 base, the J end lost 0 bases, and 10 bases lay between the germline ends.

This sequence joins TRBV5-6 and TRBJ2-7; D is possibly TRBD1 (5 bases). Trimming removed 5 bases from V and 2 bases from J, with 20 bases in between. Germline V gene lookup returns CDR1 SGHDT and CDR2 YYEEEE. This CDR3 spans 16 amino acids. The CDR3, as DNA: TGTGCCAGCAGTCAAGCCAGGGTTTCATCGACCTACGAGCAGTACTTC. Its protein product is CASSQARVSSTYEQYF.

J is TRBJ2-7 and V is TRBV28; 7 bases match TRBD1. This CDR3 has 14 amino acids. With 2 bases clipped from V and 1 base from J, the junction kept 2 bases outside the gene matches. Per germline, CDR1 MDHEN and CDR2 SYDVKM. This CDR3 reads CASSLVGQSYEQYF. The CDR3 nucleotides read TGTGCCAGCAGTTTAGTGGGACAGTCCTACGAGCAGTACTTC.

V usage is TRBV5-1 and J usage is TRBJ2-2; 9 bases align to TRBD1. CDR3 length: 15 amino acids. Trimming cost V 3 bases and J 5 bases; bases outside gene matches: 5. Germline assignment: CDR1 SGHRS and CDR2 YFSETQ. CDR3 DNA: TGCGCCAGCAGCTCCCGGGACAGGGCTACCGGGGAGCTGTTTTTT. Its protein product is CASSSRDRATGELFF.

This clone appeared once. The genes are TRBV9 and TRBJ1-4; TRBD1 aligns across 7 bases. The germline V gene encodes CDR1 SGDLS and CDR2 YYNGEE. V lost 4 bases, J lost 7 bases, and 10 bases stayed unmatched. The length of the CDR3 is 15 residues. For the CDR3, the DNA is TGTGCCAGCAGCCCTCGACAGGGATCACTTGAAAAACTGTTTTTT. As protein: CASSPRQGSLEKLFF.